Included here is one T cell receptor beta chain sequence, with context. Its antigen is still unknown. This CDR3 spans 12 amino acids. Trimming removed 1 base at V and 7 bases at J, with 4 bases between. Per germline, CDR1 MNHEY and CDR2 SVGAGI. The data derive from a study of CD8 T cells in ankylosing spondylitis. Study results and caveats: A TCR beta motif made of eight highly homologous variants seemed typical of ankylosing spondylitis blood. Previously reported in reactive arthritis synovial fluid and blood were some of the motif variants.

Library preparation for TCR beta used quantitative 5'-RACE with molecular barcodes. TCRdb recomputed calls from the 5' RACE reads with MiXCR, one row per CDR3 protein. The data show 750,000 to 850,000 distinct CDR3 sequences, roughly 10% seen once. This receptor was obtained from a male donor with ankylosing spondylitis. This chain uses TRBV6-5 with TRBJ2-2; unclear D gene. The sequencing input was blood, either unsorted or a sorted T cell fraction (not recorded which). The CDR3 DNA sequence: TGTGCCAGCAGTTACTGGAGCGGGGAGCTGTTTTTT. Translation: CASSYWSGELFF.